This T cell receptor beta chain was captured in a study of shared clonotypes between healthy human individuals. Sequencing used immunoSEQ multiplex PCR; TCRdb keeps in-frame clones, though not all of them. The profile shows around 2.5 million clones, 80% to 95% of them singletons. CDR1 MNHNS and CDR2 SASEGT come from the germline V gene. This CDR3 is 14 amino acids long. V was cut by 10 bases and J by 0 bases, with 12 bases left in between. The V and J genes are TRBV6-1 and TRBJ2-2, with a weak D call TRBD2 (5 bases). The receptor was derived from a man aged 18-30 years in good health. Some clones in this sample may be carry-over from other donors' samples. The sequenced sample was naive CD4+ T cells from PBMCs. Described subset: CD45RA+ positively selected. Here the CDR3 DNA reads TGTGCCACGAGACCCGGGACGAACACCGGGGAGCTGTTTTTT. Translation gives CATRPGTNTGELFF.